This TCR beta chain was sequenced in a study of CD8+CD57+ T cells in acquired aplastic anemia. On the study more broadly: Mean DNA quantity obtained from sorted CD4+ and CD8+ cells was 2.5 to 4 ug.

This clonotype was detected a few times. Its antigen remains unknown. General study findings and limits: A set of twenty-nine CD8+ CDR3 sequences was shared between patients and controls, and these sequences appeared highly expressed in patients.

Sequencing involved patients with CD8+CD57+ cell expansion previously shown by flow cytometry. Per the germline V gene, CDR1 is LGHDT and CDR2 is YNNKEL (reference sequence). This CDR3 region has 17 residues. The V segment lost 4 bases and the J segment 3 bases; nucleotides outside the gene matches: 8. Profiles of TCR beta VDJ and CDR3 were generated from a genomic DNA template. One entry per CDR3 protein results from TCRdb running MiXCR on the reads. Altogether around 180,000 distinct CDR3 sequences are present, roughly 50% being singletons, with the ten largest covering around 1.8%. What was sequenced was sorted CD4+, CD8+, or CD8+CD57+ T cells (not recorded which) from PBMCs. The receptor's source is a human donor with aplastic anemia. The chain carries TRBV3-1 and TRBJ2-4, with 11 bases lining up with TRBD2. CDR3 region: CASSPLTSGVVKNIQYF. In DNA form, the CDR3 reads TGTGCCAGCAGCCCCTTGACTAGCGGGGTTGTCAAAAACATTCAGTACTTC.